The 3 T cell receptor beta chains below all came from one sample that was sequenced in a study of blood T cell repertoires in COVID-19. Libraries were prepared by immunoSEQ multiplex PCR; TCRdb keeps only in-frame clonotypes and omits some of them. This table holds approximately 300,000 clones, under 90% found once. The sample comprised PBMCs or T cells enriched from blood (not recorded which). Every receptor here comes from a woman under 30 who had recovered from COVID-19.

The chain links TRBV5-4 to TRBJ2-7; 9 positions match TRBD2. Unmatched junction bases numbered 7, after V lost 0 bases and J lost 3 bases. The CDR3 has 16 residues. Germline assignment: CDR1 SGHNT and CDR2 YYREEE (reference sequence). This CDR3 is CASSLAASGIYYEQYF. For the CDR3, the DNA is TGTGCCAGCAGCTTGGCCGCTAGCGGGATTTACTACGAGCAGTACTTC.

The chain joins TRBV18 to TRBJ2-3, with 10 positions matching TRBD2. This CDR3 has 16 amino acids. The trim removed 1 base at V and 4 bases at J, leaving 5 bases unmatched. Germline assignment: CDR1 KGHSH and CDR2 LQKENI. The CDR3 DNA sequence: TGTGCCAGCTCACCACACCTAGCGGGGGAAGCAGATACGCAGTATTTT. Translation gives CASSPHLAGEADTQYF.

This clone has only one observation. The rearrangement joins TRBV6-1 to TRBJ1-3; D is ambiguous. The V and J ends lost 0 bases and 1 base respectively, with 7 bases between them. CDR1 is MNHNS and CDR2 is SASEGT in the germline V gene. This CDR3 has 15 residues. This chain's CDR3 is CASSEASVSGNTIYF. CDR3 in DNA: TGTGCCAGCAGTGAAGCGTCCGTTTCTGGAAACACCATATATTTT.